This TCR beta chain derives from a study of Ad26.COV2.S vaccination and SARS-CoV-2 variants. Between the trimmed V and J ends, which lost 2 bases and 8 bases, there was a span of 19 bases. CDR3 length: 15 residues. CDR1 and CDR2 from the germline V gene are MGHRA and YSYEKL. Treatment indicated: some 19 received Ad26.COV2.S at low or high dose, single or two shots; about 5 received placebo; per-sample allocation not given. Collection of samples fell on day 63 after the first vaccine or placebo injection. The individual, an adult aged 18-55 years, was a donor in Boston. Here immunoSEQ multiplex PCR was the method, and the copy in TCRdb shows in-frame clones only, minus some. The repertoire includes hundreds of thousands of clones, less than 90% of them detected once, and roughly 10% sits in the top ten. The sample holds a few counts of this clone.

The gene calls are TRBV4-1 and TRBJ2-7; D gene unclear. The material was peripheral blood, obtained in a trial of Ad26.COV2.S vaccine versus placebo. The sequence was obtained from a person aged 18 to 59 who received the Ad26.COV2.S COVID-19 vaccine or a placebo. The CDR3 here is CASSQTPGSHVKQYF. The DNA for the CDR3 is TGCGCCAGCAGCCAAACCCCGGGCAGCCACGTAAAGCAGTACTTC.